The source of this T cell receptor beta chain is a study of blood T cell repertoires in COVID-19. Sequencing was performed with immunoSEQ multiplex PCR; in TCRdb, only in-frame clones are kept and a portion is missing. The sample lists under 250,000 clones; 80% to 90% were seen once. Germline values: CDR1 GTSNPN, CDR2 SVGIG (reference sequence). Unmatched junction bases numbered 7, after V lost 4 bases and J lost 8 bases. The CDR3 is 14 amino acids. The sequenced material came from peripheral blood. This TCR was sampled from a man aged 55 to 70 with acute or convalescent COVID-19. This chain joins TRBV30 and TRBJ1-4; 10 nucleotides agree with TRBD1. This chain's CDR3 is CAWTPGQGTEKLFF. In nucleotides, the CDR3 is TGTGCCTGGACTCCGGGACAGGGGACCGAAAAACTGTTTTTT.